These T cell receptor beta chains were read from a single sample in a study of T-cell memory formation after mild COVID-19. TCRdb reanalysed the 5' RACE reads using MiXCR and keeps one entry per CDR3 protein. The table records about 430,000 distinct CDR3 sequences, 18% of them present only once. Sequencing was done on a sample of PBMCs or a T cell subset sorted from them (not recorded which). These receptors all come from a man between 18 and 29 years old who had mild COVID-19 (a few samples of this study predate the infection). Cell type and time point are not known. CDR3s include the opening cysteine and the closing phenylalanine or tryptophan. The D gene is left open where the match is weak. Rows give clone size only sometimes, using once, few, many, or a class for an expanded clone.

j_gene,abundance,v_gene,d_gene,CDR3nt,CDR3aa
TRBJ1-5,many,TRBV20-1,.,TGCAGTGCTAGAGGGAATCAGCCCCAGCATTTT,CSARGNQPQHF
TRBJ2-3,.,TRBV5-1,TRBD2,TGCGCCAGCAGCTTCACTAGCGGGGGCCGAGATACGCAGTATTTT,CASSFTSGGRDTQYF
TRBJ1-2,once,TRBV7-6,.,TGTGCCAGCAGCCCACAGGTCCCGGGAGGCTACACCTTC,CASSPQVPGGYTF
TRBJ2-1,.,TRBV5-5,TRBD1,TGTGCCAGCAGCTTGGACGACAGGGCATACAATGAGCAGTTCTTC,CASSLDDRAYNEQFF
TRBJ1-6,.,TRBV13,.,TGTGCCAGCAGCTTAGGGGGGGCGATTAATTCACCCCTCCACTTT,CASSLGGAINSPLHF
TRBJ1-5,.,TRBV6-5,.,TGTGCCGCTCCCCCTAACCACACTAAGCAGCCCCAGCATTTT,CAAPPNHTKQPQHF
TRBJ1-4,.,TRBV4-1,.,TGCGCCAGCAGCCAATGGGGAGGGCGCGGGGAAAAACTGTTTTTT,CASSQWGGRGEKLFF
TRBJ1-2,.,TRBV5-5,.,TGTGCCAGCAGCTTATTACAGGGCCTCGGAGTCAGCGGCTACACCTTC,CASSLLQGLGVSGYTF
TRBJ1-1,.,TRBV4-3,.,TGCGCCAGCAGCCAAGTCCCCGCGAGGAACACTGAAGCTTTCTTT,CASSQVPARNTEAFF
TRBJ2-1,.,TRBV2,.,TGTGCCAGCAGTGCGGGGGTAGCATATGAGCAGTTCTTC,CASSAGVAYEQFF
TRBJ1-1,.,TRBV7-3,.,TGTGCCAGCAGCGCTCCCTGGGCTACTGAAGCTTTCTTT,CASSAPWATEAFF